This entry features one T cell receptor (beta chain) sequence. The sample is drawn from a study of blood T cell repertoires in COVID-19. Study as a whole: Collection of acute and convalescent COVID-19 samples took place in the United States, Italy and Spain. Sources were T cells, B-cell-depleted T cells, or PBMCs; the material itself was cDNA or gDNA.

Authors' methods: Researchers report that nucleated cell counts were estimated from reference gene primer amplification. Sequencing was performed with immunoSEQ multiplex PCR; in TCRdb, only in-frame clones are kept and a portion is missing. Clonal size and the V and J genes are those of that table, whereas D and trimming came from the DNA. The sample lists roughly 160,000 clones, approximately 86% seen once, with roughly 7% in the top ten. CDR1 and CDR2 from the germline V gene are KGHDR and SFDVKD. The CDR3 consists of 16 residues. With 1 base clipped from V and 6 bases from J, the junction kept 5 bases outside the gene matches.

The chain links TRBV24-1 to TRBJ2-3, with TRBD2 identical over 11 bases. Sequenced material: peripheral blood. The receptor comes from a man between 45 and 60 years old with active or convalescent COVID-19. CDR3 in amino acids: CATSDLNASGRDTQYF. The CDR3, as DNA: TGTGCCACCAGTGATTTAAACGCTAGCGGGAGGGATACGCAGTATTTT.